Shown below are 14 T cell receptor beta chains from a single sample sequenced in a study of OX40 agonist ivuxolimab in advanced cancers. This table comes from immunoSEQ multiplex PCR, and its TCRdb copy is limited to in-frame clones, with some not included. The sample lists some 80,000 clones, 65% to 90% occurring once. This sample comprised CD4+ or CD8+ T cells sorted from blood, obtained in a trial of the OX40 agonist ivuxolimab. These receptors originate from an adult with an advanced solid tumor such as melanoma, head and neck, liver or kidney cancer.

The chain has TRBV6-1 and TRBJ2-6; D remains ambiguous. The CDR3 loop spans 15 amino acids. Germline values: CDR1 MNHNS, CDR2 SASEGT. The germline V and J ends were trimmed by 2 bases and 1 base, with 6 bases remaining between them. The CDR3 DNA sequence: TGTGCCAGCAGTGAATGGATGTCTGGGGCCAACGTCCTGACTTTC. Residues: CASSEWMSGANVLTF.

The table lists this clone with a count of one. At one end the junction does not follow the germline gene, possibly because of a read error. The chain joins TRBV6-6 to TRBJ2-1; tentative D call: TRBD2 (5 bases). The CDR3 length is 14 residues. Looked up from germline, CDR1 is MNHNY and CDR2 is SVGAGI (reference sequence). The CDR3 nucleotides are TGTGCCAGCACTTACGGAGGCTCCTACAATGAGCAGTTCTTC. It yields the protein CASTYGGSYNEQFF.

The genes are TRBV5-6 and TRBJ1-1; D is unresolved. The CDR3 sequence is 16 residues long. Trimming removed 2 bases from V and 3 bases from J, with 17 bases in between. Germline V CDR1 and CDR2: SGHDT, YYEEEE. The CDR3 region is CASSFLFPDGDTEAFF. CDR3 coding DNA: TGTGCCAGCAGCTTTCTCTTTCCGGACGGAGACACTGAAGCTTTCTTT. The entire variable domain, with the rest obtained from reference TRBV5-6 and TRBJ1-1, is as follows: DAGVTQSPTHLIKTRGQQVTLRCSPKSGHDTVSWYQQALGQGPQFIFQYYEEEERQRGNFPDRFSGHQFPNYSSELNVNALLLGDSALYLCASSFLFPDGDTEAFFGQGTRLTVV.

CDR3 in amino acids: CAISEAKNQETQYF. In DNA, the CDR3 is TGTGCCATCAGTGAGGCGAAGAACCAAGAGACCCAGTACTTC. The rearrangement uses TRBV10-3 and TRBJ2-5; D call uncertain. Trimming removed 2 bases from V and 0 bases from J, with 7 bases in between. Per the germline V gene, CDR1 is ENHRY and CDR2 is SYGVKD. This CDR3 is built from 14 residues.

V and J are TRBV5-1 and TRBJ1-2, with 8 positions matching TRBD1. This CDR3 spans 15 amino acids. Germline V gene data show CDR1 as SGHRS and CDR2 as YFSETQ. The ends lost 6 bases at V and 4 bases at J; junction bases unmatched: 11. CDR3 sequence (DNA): TGCGCCAGCAAGCCCGGGACAGGTCCACGCTATGGCTACACCTTC. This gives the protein CASKPGTGPRYGYTF.

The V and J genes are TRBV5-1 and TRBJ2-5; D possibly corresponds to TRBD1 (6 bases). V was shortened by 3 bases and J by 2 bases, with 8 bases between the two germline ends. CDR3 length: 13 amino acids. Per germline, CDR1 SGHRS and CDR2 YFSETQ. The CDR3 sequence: CASSSTGQETQYF. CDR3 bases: TGCGCCAGCAGCTCGACAGGACAAGAGACCCAGTACTTC.

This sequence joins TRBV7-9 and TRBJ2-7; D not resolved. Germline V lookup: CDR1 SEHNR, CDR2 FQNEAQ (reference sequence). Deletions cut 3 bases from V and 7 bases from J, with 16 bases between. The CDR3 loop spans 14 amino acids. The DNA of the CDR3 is TGTGCCAGCAGCTTCCCCGTGGGCGCGGAGGAGCAGTACTTC. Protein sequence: CASSFPVGAEEQYF.

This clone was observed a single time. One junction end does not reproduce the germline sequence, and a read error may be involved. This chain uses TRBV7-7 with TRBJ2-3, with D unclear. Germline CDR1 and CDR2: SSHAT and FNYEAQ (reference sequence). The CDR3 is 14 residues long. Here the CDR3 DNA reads TGTGCTAGCAGCTTAGTAGGCAGTAGTGGTACGCAGTATTTT. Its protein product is CASSLVGSSGTQYF.

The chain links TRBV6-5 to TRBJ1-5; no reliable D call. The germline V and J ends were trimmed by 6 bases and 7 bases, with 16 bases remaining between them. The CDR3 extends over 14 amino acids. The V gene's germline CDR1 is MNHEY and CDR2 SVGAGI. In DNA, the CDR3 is TGTGCCAGCAGGGCAGGTGGGGTCCGGCAGCCCCAGCATTTT. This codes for CASRAGGVRQPQHF.

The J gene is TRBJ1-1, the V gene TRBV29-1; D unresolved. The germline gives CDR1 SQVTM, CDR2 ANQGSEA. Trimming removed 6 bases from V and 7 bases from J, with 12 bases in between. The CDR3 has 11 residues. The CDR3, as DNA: TGCAGCGTAAGTCAGGCCCTTGAAGCTTTCTTT. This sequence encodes CSVSQALEAFF.

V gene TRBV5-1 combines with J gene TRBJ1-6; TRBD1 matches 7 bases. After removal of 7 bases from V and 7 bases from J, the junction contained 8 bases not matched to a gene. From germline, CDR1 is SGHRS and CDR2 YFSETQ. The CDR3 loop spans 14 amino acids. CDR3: CASSPGTANSPLHF. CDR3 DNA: TGCGCCAGCTCTCCCGGGACAGCCAATTCACCCCTCCACTTT.

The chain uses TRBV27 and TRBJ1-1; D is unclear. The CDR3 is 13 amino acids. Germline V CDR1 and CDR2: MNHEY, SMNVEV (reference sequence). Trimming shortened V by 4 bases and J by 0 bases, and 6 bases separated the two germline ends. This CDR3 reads CASSSEVNTEAFF. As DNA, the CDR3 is TGTGCCAGCAGTTCGGAGGTGAACACTGAAGCTTTCTTT.

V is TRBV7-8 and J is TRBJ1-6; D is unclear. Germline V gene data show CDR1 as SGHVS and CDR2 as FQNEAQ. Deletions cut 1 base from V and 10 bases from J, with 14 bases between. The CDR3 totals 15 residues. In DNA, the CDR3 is TGTGCCAGCAGCTTAGAGCAGGCCCCTAGGTCACCCCTCCACTTT. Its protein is CASSLEQAPRSPLHF.

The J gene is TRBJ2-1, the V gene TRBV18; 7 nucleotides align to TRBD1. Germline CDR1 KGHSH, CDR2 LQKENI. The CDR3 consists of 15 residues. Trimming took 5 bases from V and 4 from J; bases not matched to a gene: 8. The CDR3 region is CASSVRQGSYNEQFF. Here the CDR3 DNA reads TGTGCCAGCTCAGTCCGACAGGGCTCTTACAATGAGCAGTTCTTC.